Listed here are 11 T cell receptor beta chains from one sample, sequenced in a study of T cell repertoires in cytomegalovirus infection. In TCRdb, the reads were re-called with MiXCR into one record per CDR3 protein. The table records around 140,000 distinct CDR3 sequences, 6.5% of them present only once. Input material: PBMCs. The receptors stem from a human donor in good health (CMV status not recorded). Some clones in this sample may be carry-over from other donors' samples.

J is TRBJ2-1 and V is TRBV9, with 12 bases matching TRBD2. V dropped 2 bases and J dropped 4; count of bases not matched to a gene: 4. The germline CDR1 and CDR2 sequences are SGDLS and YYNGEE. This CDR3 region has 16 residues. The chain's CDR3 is CASSVSLAGGYNEQFF. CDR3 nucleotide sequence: TGTGCCAGCAGCGTTTCACTAGCGGGGGGATACAATGAGCAGTTCTTC.

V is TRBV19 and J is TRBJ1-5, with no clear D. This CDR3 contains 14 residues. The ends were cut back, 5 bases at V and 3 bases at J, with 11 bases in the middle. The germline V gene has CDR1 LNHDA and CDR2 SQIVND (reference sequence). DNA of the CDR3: TGTGCCAGTAGTCCCTCGACACCCAATCAGCCCCAGCATTTT. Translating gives CASSPSTPNQPQHF.

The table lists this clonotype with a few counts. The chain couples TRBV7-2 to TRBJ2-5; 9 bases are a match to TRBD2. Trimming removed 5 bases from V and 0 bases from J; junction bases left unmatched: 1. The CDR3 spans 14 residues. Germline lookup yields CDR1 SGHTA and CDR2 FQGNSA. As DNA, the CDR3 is TGTGCCAGCAGCAGCGGGGGGTACCAAGAGACCCAGTACTTC. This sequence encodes CASSSGGYQETQYF. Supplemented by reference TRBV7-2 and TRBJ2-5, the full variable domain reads GAGVSQSPSNKVTEKGKDVELRCDPISGHTALYWYRQSLGQGLEFLIYFQGNSAPDKSGLPSDRFSAERTGGSVSTLTIQRTQQEDSAVYLCASSSGGYQETQYFGPGTRLLVL.

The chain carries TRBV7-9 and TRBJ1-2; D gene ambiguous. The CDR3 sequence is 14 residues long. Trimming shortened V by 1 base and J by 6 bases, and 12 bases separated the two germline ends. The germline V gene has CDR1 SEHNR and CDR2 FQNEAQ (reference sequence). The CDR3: CASSLGRETDGYTF. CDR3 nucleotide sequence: TGTGCCAGCAGCTTAGGGAGGGAAACGGATGGCTACACCTTC.

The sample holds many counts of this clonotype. CDR3 in DNA: TGTGCCAGCAGCCCACTCGGGGGAGGAATGAACTATGGCTACACCTTC. Residues: CASSPLGGGMNYGYTF. This sequence joins TRBV5-4 and TRBJ1-2, with D possibly TRBD1 on 5 matching bases. The CDR3 sequence is 16 residues long. From germline, CDR1 is SGHNT and CDR2 YYREEE (reference sequence). V lost 4 bases and J 2 bases, leaving 18 bases between the germline ends.

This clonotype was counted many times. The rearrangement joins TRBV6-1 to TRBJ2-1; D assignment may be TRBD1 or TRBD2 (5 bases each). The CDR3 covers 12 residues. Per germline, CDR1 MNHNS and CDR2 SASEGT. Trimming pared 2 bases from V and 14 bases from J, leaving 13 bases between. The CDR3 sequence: CASSETRQRKFF. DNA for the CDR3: TGTGCCAGCAGTGAAACGCGACAGCGGAAGTTCTTC.

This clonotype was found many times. The CDR3: CASSLTSGTSGLEQYF. Here the CDR3 DNA reads TGTGCCAGCAGCCTAACTTCCGGGACTAGCGGGTTAGAGCAGTACTTC. The chain links TRBV7-2 to TRBJ2-5, with 12 bases fitting TRBD2. Per germline, CDR1 SGHTA and CDR2 FQGNSA. Trimming removed 5 bases from V and 11 bases from J; junction bases left unmatched: 15. This CDR3 contains 16 residues. Drawing the rest from reference TRBV7-2 and TRBJ2-5, the complete variable domain is GAGVSQSPSNKVTEKGKDVELRCDPISGHTALYWYRQSLGQGLEFLIYFQGNSAPDKSGLPSDRFSAERTGGSVSTLTIQRTQQEDSAVYLCASSLTSGTSGLEQYFGPGTRLLVL.

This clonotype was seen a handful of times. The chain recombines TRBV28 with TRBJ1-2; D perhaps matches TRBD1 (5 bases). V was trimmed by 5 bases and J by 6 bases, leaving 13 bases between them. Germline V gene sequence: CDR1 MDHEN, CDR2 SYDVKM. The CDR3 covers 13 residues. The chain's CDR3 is CASSNPPGNGYTF. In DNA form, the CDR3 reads TGTGCCAGCAGTAATCCACCAGGGAATGGCTACACCTTC.

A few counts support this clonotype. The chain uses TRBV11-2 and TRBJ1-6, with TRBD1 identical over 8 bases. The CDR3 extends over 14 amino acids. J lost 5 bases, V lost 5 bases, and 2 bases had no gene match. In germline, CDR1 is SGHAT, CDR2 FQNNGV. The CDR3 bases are TGTGCCAGCAGCCCGACAGGGGATAATTCACCCCTCCACTTT. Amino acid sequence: CASSPTGDNSPLHF.

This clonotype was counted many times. In DNA form, the CDR3 reads TGTGCCAGCAGCGCCGGACAGAACACCGGGGAGCTGTTTTTT. Encoded protein: CASSAGQNTGELFF. J is TRBJ2-2 and V is TRBV7-2, with D possibly TRBD1 on 5 matching bases. CDR3 length: 14 residues. The V and J ends lost 5 bases and 1 base respectively, with 8 bases between them. Germline CDR1 is SGHTA and CDR2 is FQGNSA.

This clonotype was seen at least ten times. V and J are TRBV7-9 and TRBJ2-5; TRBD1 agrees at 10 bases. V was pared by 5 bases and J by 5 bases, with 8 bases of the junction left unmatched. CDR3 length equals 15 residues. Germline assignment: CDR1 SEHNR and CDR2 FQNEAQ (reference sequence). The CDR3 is CASSPATGGKETQYF. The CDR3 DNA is TGTGCCAGCAGCCCCGCGACAGGGGGCAAGGAGACCCAGTACTTC.